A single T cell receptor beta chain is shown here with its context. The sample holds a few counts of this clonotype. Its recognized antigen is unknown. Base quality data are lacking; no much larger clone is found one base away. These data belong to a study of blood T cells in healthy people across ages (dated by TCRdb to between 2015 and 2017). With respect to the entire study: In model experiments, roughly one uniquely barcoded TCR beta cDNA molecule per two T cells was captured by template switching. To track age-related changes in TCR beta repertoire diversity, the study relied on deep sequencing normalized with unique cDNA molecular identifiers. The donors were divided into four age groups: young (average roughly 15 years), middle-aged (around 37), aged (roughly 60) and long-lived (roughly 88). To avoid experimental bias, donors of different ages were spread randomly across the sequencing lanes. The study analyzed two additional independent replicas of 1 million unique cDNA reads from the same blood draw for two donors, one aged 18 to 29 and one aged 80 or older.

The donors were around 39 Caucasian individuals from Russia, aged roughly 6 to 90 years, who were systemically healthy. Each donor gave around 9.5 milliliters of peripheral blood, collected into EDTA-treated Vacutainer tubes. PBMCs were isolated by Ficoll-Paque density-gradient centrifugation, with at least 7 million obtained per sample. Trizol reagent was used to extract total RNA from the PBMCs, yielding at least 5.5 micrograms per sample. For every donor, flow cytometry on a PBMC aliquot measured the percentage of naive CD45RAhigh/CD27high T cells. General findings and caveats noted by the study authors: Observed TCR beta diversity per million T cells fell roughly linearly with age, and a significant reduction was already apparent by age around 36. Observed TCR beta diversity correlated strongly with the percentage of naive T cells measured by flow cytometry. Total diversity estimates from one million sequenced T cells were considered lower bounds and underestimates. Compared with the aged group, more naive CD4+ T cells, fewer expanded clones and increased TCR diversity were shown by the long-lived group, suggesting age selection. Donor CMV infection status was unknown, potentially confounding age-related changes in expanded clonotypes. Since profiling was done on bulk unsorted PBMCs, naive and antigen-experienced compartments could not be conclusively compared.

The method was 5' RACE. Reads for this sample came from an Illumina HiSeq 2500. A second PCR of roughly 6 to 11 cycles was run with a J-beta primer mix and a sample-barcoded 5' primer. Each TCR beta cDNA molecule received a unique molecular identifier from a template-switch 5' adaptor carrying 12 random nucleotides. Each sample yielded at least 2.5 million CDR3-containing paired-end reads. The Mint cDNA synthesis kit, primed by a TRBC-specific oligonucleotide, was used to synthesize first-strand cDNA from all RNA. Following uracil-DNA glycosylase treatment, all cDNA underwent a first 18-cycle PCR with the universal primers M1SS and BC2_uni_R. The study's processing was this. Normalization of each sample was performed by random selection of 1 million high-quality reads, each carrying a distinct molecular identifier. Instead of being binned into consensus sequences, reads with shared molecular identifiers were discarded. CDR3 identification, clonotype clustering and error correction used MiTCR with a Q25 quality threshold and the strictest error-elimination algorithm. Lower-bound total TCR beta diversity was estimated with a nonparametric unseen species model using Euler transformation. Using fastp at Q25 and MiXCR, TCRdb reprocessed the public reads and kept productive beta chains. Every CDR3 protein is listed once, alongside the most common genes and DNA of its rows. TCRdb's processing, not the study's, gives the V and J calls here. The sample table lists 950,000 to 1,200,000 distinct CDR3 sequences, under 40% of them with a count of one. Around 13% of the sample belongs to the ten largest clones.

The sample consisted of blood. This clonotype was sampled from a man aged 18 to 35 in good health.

CDR3 protein: CASSQVSSGGTESSYNEQFF. The DNA sequence reads TGCGCCAGCAGCCAAGTGTCCAGCGGGGGGACAGAGAGCTCCTACAATGAGCAGTTCTTC. The chain is made from TRBV4-3 and TRBJ2-1, and 9 bases in between align with TRBD2. The V end gives up 1 base and the J end 0 bases, leaving 13 bases in the junction not matched to a gene. CDR1 and CDR2 were assigned from the germline V gene as LGHNA and YSLEER. From the cysteine up to the phenylalanine, the CDR3 has a length of 20 residues. The read is trimmed to its CDR3 DNA, 60 bases read in frame from base 1.